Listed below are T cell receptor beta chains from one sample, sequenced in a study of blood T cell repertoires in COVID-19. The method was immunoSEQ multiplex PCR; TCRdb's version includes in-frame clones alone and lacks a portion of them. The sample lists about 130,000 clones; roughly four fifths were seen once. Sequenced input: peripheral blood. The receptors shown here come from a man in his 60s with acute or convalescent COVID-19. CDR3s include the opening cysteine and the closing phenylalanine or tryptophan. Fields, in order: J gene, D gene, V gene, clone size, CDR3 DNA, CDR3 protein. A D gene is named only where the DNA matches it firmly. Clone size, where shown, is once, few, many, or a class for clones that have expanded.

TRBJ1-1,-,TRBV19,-,TGTGCCAGTAGTACGAGGGGGACTGAAGCTTTCTTT,CASSTRGTEAFF
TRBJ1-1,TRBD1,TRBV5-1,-,TGCGCCAGCAGATCGGGACAGGGATTGGGAACTGAAGCTTTCTTT,CASRSGQGLGTEAFF
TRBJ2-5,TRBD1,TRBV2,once,TGTGCCAGCAGCCGGGACAGGGTAGAGACCCAGTACTTC,CASSRDRVETQYF
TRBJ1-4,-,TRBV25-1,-,TGTGCCAGCACCGGGTATCCTAATGAAAAACTGTTTTTT,CASTGYPNEKLFF
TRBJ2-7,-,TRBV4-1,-,TGCGCCAGCAGCCACGTAGGGGGCTCCTACGAGCAGTACTTC,CASSHVGGSYEQYF
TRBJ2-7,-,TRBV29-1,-,TGCAGCGCGTCGACAAAGGCCTACGAGCAGTACTTC,CSASTKAYEQYF
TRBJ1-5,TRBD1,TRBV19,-,TGTGCCACAGCGGGACAGGGAAATCAGCCCCAGCATTTT,CATAGQGNQPQHF
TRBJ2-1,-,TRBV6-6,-,TGTGCCAGCGCCGGAGGGTCGAATGAGCAGTTCTTC,CASAGGSNEQFF
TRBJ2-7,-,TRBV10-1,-,TGCGCCAGCAGTGAGGCAAGGACAGACGGGGAGCAGTACTTC,CASSEARTDGEQYF
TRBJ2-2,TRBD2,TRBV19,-,TGTGCCAGTACTAAACTAGCGGGAGCGAACACCGGGGAGCTGTTTTTT,CASTKLAGANTGELFF
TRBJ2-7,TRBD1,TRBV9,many,TGTGCCAGCAGCGCGGACAGGGGGCTCGAGCAGTACTTC,CASSADRGLEQYF
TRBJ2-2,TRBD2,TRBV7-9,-,TGTGCCAGCAGATCCCGGTTTAGCGGGAGACGCACCGGGGAGCTGTTTTTT,CASRSRFSGRRTGELFF
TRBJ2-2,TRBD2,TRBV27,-,TGTGCCAGCAGAGGACTAGCTTGGACCGGGGAGCTGTTTTTT,CASRGLAWTGELFF
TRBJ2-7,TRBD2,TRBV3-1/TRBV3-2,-,TGTGCCAGCAGCCAAGGACCTGCGGGAGGGCCTTACGAGCAGTACTTC,CASSQGPAGGPYEQYF
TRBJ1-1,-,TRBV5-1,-,TGCGCCAGCAGCTTGGCCGGGTTTGGGGAGGCTTTCTTT,CASSLAGFGEAFF
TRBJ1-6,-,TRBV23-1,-,TGCGCCAGCAGTCTTGGGGCCGATAATTCACCCCTCCACTTT,CASSLGADNSPLHF
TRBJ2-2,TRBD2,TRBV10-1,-,TGCGCCAGCAGTACCGGGACTAGCTTCGGGGAGCTGTTTTTT,CASSTGTSFGELFF
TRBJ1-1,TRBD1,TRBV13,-,TGTGCCAGCACCCTAAGGACAGGGTCGAGCACTGAAGCTTTCTTT,CASTLRTGSSTEAFF
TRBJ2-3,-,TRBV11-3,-,TGTGCCAGCAGCTCCCGACAGTTAGATACGCAGTATTTT,CASSSRQLDTQYF
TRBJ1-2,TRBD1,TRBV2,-,TGTGCCAGCAGCCCAGACAGGGACTACTATGGCTACACCTTC,CASSPDRDYYGYTF
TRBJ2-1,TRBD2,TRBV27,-,TGTGCCAGCATCAATCAGGGCTCGGGGGGGCTCAGTGAGCAGTTCTTC,CASINQGSGGLSEQFF
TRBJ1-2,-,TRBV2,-,TGTGCCAGCAGTGAAATGGCTTGGGCAGGGCGGATGTCTAGGGGCTACACCTTC,CASSEMAWAGRMSRGYTF
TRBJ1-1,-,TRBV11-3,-,TGTGCCAGCAGCTTATCCCGGGTATCTTTCTTT,CASSLSRVSFF
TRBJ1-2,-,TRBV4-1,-,TGCGCCAGCAGCCAAGATGGGGGGGGCCCCCGGCTTGGCTACACCTTC,CASSQDGGGPRLGYTF
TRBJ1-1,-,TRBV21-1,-,TGTGCCAGCAGCAGAGGGGGACAGCTGAACACTGAAGCTTTCTTT,CASSRGGQLNTEAFF
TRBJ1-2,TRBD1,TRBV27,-,TGTGCCAGCTTAGATCTCCGGACAGGGGGATTCGGAGGCTACACCTTC,CASLDLRTGGFGGYTF
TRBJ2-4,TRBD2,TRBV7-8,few,TGTGCCAGCAGCCCCCCTAGCGGGGGGGCCAACATTCAGTACTTC,CASSPPSGGANIQYF
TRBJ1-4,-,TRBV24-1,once,TGTGCCACCGGGGAAAGGGGTGCAACTAATGAAAAACTGTTTTTT,CATGERGATNEKLFF
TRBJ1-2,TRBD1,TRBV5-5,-,TGTGCCAGCAGCCCGGACAGGATTTTCTATGGCTACACCTTC,CASSPDRIFYGYTF
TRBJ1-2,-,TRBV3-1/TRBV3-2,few,TGTGCCAGCAGCCAAGCGACAGCTTACTATGGCTACACCTTC,CASSQATAYYGYTF
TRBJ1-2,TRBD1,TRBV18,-,TGTGCCAGCTCACTCTCGGGACAGGGGTCCATTGGCTACACCTTC,CASSLSGQGSIGYTF
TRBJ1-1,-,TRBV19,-,TGTGCCAGTAGTAAGCAGACCGGGTTAGTGGGTACTGAAGCTTTCTTT,CASSKQTGLVGTEAFF
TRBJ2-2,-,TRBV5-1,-,TGCGCCAGCAGCGCAGATCCCGGGACGGGACACGGGGAGCTGTTTTTT,CASSADPGTGHGELFF
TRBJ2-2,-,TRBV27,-,TGTGCCAGCACATCCGGGACAAACACCGGGGAGCTGTTTTTT,CASTSGTNTGELFF
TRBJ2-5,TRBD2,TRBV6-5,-,TGTGCCAGCAGTCTTGGGACTAGCGGGAGGGAGACCCAGTACTTC,CASSLGTSGRETQYF
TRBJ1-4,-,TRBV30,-,TGTGCCTGGAGTGACGGGAGAGCGGGTGAAAAACTGTTTTTT,CAWSDGRAGEKLFF
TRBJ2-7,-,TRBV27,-,TGTGCCAGCAGTCCCTTCTTTGGCGGGGGCGTCTACGAGCAGTACTTC,CASSPFFGGGVYEQYF
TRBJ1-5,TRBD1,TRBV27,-,TGTGCCAGCAGTTACAACAGGGGAGGTCAGCCCCAGCATTTT,CASSYNRGGQPQHF
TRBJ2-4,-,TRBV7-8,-,TGTGCCAGCAGCGATCGGAGTGAGGGGGACATTCAGTACTTC,CASSDRSEGDIQYF
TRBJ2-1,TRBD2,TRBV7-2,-,TGTGCCAGCAGCTTTTGGACTAGCGGGATGGGTGAGCAGTTCTTC,CASSFWTSGMGEQFF
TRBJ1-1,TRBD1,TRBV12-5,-,TGTGCTAGTGGTTTCCTACAGGGGGGGAACACTGAAGCTTTCTTT,CASGFLQGGNTEAFF
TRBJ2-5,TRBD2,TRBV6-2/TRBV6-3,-,TGTGCCAGCAGTTACTTCGGTCTAGCGGGAGAGGGGGAGACCCAGTACTTC,CASSYFGLAGEGETQYF
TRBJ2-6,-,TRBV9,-,TGTGCCAGCAGCGTACCGGGACAATCTACTGGGGCCAACGTCCTGACTTTC,CASSVPGQSTGANVLTF
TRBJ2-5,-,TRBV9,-,TGTGCCAGCAGCCCCTACAGGGATCAAGAGACCCAGTACTTC,CASSPYRDQETQYF
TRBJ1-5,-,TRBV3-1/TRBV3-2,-,TGTGCCAGCAGCTATAGTTGGAGCAATCAGCCCCAGCATTTT,CASSYSWSNQPQHF
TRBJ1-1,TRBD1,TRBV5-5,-,TGTGCCAGCAGCGCCGGGACAGGGCTTGCGAACACTGAAGCTTTCTTT,CASSAGTGLANTEAFF
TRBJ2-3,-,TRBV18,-,TGTGCCAGCTCACGAGGTACAGATACGCAGTATTTT,CASSRGTDTQYF
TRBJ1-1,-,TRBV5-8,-,TGTGCCAGCAGAGTTGGGCGTGGGGAAGCTTTCTTT,CASRVGRGEAFF
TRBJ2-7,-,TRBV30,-,TGTGCCTGGAGTGGCCACCGGGGAAGCTACGAGCAGTACTTC,CAWSGHRGSYEQYF
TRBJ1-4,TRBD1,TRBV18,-,TGTGCCAGCTCACTGGACAGGGGGTCCGAAAAACTGTTTTTT,CASSLDRGSEKLFF
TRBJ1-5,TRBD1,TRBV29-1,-,TGCAGCGTTGAAGATCCCGACAGGGGTTATAGCAATCAGCCCCAGCATTTT,CSVEDPDRGYSNQPQHF
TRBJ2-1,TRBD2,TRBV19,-,TGTGCCAGTAGTAAGCGGGAGGGCGTTTACAATGAGCAGTTCTTC,CASSKREGVYNEQFF
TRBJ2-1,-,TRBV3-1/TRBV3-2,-,TGTGCCAGCAGCCAACAAGTTGGAGCAGTCCATGAGCAGTTCTTC,CASSQQVGAVHEQFF
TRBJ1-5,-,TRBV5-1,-,TGCGCCAGCAGCTTGGATCCTGATCAGCCCCAGCATTTT,CASSLDPDQPQHF